The TCR beta chain described here comes from a study of identical twins. TCRdb ran MiXCR on the 5' RACE reads and lists one entry per CDR3 protein. The sample holds hundreds of thousands of distinct CDR3 sequences, roughly an eighth seen once. CDR3 length equals 15 residues. Germline CDR1 and CDR2: LNHNV and YYDKDF (reference sequence). Trimming took 3 bases from V and 7 from J; bases not matched to a gene: 4. This clonotype was seen a few times. These sequences were also reported in another study, on yellow fever vaccine responses in identical twins. That source adds: Reportedly, twins' vaccine T cell responses looked partly convergent and partly personalized.

Sequencing used PBMCs. The V gene is TRBV15, the J gene TRBJ1-5; 12 nucleotides match TRBD1. This receptor was identified in a woman aged 18 to 35 in good health. CDR3 DNA sequence: TGTGCCACCAGCAGGGGACAGGGGGCAGGCCAGCCCCAGCATTTT. Its translation is CATSRGQGAGQPQHF.